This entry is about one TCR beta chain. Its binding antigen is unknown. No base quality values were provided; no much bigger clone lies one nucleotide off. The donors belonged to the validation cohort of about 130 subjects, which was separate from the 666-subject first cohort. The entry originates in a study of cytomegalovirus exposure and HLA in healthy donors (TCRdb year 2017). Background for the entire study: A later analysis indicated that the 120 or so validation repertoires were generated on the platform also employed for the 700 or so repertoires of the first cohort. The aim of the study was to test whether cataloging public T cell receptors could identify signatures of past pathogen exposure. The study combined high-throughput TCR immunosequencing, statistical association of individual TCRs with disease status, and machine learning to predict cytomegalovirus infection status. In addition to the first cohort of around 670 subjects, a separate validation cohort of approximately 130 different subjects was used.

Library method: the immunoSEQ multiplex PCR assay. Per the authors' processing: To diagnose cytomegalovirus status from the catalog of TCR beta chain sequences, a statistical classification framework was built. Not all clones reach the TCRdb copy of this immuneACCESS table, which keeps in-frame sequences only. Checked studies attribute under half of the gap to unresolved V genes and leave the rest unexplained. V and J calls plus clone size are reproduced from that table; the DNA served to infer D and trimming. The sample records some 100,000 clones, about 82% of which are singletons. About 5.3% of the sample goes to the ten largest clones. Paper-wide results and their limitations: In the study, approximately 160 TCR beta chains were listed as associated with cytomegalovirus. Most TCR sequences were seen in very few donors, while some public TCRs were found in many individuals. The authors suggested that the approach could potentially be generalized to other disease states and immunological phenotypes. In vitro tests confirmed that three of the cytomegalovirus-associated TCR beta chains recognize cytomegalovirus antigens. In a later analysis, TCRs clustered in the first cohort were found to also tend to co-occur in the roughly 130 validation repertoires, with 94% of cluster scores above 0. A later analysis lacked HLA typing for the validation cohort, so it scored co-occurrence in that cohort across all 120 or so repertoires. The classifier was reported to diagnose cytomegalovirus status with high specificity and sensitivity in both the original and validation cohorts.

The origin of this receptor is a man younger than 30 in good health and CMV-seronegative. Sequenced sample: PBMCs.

The DNA reads as follows: TGTGCCAGCAGCCAAGATGGGGGGGGCTATGCCAATGAGCAGTTCTTC. Its product reads: CASSQDGGGYANEQFF. This chain joins TRBV4-2 to TRBJ2-1, with TRBD2 tentatively as D gene (7 bases match). Per the germline V gene, LGHNA is the CDR1 and YNFKEQ is the CDR2. A distance of 15 bases separates the germline ends of V and J, which lose 0 bases and 6 bases respectively. From its cysteine to its phenylalanine, the CDR3 spans 16 amino acids. Only the CDR3 DNA stays, 48 bases, in frame from base 1.